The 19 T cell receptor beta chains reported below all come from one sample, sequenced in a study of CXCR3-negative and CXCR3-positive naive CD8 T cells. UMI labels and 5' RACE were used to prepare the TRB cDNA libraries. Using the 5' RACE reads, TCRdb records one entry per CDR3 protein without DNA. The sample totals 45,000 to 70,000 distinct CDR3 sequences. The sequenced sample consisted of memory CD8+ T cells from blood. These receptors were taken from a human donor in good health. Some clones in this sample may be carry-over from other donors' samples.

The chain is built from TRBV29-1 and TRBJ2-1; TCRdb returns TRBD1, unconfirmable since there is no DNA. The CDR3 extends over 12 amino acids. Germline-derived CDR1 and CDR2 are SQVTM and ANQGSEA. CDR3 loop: CSVPFQGHEQFF.

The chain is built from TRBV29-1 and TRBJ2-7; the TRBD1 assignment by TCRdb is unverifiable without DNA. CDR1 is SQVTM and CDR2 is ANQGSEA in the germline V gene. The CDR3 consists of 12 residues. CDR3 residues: CSVEGRGVEQYF.

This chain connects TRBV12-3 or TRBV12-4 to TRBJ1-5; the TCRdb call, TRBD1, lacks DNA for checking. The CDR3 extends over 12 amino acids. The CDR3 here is CASTLGGQPQHF.

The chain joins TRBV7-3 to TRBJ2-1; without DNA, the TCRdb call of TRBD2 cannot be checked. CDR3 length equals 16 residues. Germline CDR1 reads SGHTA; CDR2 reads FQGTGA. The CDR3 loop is CASSLDYLGPYNEQFF.

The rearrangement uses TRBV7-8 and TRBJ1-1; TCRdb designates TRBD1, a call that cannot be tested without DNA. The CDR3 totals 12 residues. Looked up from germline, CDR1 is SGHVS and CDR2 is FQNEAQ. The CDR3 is CASRDRGQEAFF.

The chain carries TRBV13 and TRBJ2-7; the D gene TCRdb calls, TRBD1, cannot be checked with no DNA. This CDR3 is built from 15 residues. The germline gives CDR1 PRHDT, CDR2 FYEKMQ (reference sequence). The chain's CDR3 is CASSLEAGYGYEQYF.

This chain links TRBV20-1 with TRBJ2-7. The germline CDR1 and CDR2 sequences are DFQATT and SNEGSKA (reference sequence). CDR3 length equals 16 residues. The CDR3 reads CSARAPTESYSYEQYF.

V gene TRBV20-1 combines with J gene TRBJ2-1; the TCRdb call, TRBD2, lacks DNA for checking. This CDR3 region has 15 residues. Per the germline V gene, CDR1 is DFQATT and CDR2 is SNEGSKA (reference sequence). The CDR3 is CSAYTGTSGINEQFF.

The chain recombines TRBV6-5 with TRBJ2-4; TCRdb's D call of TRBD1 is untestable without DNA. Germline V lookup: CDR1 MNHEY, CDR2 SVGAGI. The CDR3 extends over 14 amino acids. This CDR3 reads CASSTPDRGPIQYF.

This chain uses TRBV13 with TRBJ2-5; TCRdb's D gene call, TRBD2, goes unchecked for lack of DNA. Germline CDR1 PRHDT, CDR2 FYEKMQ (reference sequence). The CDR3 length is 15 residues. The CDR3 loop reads CASSSGLAGQETQYF. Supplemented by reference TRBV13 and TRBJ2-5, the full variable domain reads AAGVIQSPRHLIKEKRETATLKCYPIPRHDTVYWYQQGPGQDPQFLISFYEKMQSDKGSIPDRFSAQQFSDYHSELNMSSLELGDSALYFCASSSGLAGQETQYFGPGTRLLVL.

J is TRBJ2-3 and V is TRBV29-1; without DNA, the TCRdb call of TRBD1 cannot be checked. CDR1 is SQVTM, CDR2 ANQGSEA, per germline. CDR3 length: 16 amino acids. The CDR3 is CSVVGTGERWTDTQYF.

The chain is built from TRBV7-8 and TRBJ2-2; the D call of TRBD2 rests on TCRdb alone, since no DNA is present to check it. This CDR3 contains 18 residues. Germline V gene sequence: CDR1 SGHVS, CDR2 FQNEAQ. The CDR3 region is CASSLGFILAGGAGELFF. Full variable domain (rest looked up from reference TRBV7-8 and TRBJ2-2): GAGVSQSPRYKVAKRGQDVALRCDPISGHVSLFWYQQALGQGPEFLTYFQNEAQLDKSGLPSDRFFAERPEGSVSTLKIQRTQQEDSAVYLCASSLGFILAGGAGELFFGEGSRLTVL.

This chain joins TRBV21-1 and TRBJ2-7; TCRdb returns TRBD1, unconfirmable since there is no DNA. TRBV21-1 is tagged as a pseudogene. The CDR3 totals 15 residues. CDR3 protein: CASSKVGGTKGEQYF.

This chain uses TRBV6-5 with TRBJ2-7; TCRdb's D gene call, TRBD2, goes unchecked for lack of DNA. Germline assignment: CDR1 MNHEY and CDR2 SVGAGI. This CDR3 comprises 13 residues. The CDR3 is CATYTQRDYEQYF.

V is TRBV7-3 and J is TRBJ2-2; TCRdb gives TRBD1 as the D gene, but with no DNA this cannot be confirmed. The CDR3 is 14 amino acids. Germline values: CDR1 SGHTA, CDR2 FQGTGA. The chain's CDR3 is CASSPGNWTGELFF. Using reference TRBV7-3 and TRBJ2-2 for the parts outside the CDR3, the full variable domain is GAGVSQTPSNKVTEKGKYVELRCDPISGHTALYWYRQSLGQGPEFLIYFQGTGAADDSGLPNDRFFAVRPEGSVSTLKIQRTERGDSAVYLCASSPGNWTGELFFGEGSRLTVL.

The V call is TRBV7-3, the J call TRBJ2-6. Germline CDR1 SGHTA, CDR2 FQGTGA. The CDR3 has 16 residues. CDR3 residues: CASSLALGPGANVLTF.

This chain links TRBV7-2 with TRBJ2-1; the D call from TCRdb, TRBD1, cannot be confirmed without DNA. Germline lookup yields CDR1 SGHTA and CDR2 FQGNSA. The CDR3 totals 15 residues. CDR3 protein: CASSTGQGAYNEQFF.

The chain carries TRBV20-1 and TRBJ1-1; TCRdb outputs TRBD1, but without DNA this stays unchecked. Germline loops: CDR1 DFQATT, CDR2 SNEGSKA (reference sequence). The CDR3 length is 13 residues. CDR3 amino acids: CSAPRAGSTEAFF.

The CDR3 sequence is CAIRSGVMTEALF. The J gene is TRBJ1-1, the V gene TRBV10-3. There are 13 residues in the CDR3. From germline, CDR1 is ENHRY and CDR2 SYGVKD.